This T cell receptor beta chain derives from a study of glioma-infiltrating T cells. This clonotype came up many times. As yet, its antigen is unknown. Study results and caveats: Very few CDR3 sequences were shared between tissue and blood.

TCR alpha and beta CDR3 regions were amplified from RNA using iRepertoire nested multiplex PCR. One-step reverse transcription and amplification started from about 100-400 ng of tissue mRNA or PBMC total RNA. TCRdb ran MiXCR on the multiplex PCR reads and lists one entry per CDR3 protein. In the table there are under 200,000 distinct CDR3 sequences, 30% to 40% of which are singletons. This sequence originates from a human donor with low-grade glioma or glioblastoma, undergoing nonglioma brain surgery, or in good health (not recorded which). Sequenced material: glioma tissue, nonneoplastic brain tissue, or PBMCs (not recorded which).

CDR3 region: CSARDVRGADYEQYF. The CDR3 DNA follows: TGCAGTGCTAGAGATGTTCGGGGGGCCGACTACGAGCAGTACTTC. This chain links TRBV20-1 with TRBJ2-7; D may be TRBD2 (7 bases). The germline V and J ends were trimmed by 0 bases and 3 bases, with 15 bases remaining between them. This CDR3 region has 15 residues. The germline gives CDR1 DFQATT, CDR2 SNEGSKA (reference sequence).